A single sample gave rise to the 11 T cell receptor beta chains below, sequenced in a study of blood T cell repertoires in COVID-19. Only in-frame clones appear in the TCRdb table, and some are missing; sequencing was by immunoSEQ multiplex PCR. The data hold some 350,000 clones, with 87% observed a single time. Sequenced sample: peripheral blood. The source is a woman aged 45-65 years with COVID-19, enrolled during active disease.

The chain has TRBV4-1 and TRBJ2-5; TRBD2 matches at 9 bases. The CDR3 spans 18 residues. Germline CDR1 MGHRA, CDR2 YSYEKL. V dropped 0 bases and J dropped 1; count of bases not matched to a gene: 9. This CDR3 is CASSQDRGAGGLQETQYF. CDR3 DNA sequence: TGCGCCAGCAGCCAAGATCGGGGAGCGGGAGGACTCCAAGAGACCCAGTACTTC.

This chain joins TRBV5-6 and TRBJ2-7; 9 bases match TRBD1. The CDR3 runs 15 residues. V trimming: 4 bases; J trimming: 5 bases; junction bases outside the gene matches: 10. Germline CDR1 reads SGHDT; CDR2 reads YYEEEE. The CDR3, as DNA: TGTGCCAGCAGCCTCCGGGACAGGGTAGGCAACGAGCAGTACTTC. Encoded protein: CASSLRDRVGNEQYF.

The rearrangement links TRBV13 to TRBJ2-1, with D perhaps TRBD2 (7 bases). The V end was cut by 9 bases, the J end by 4 bases, with 16 bases between. This CDR3 comprises 14 residues. Germline assignment: CDR1 PRHDT and CDR2 FYEKMQ (reference sequence). CDR3 in amino acids: CASRGASRYNEQFF. The CDR3 DNA reads as TGTGCCAGTCGGGGGGCATCTCGGTACAATGAGCAGTTCTTC. Complete variable domain (other parts from reference TRBV13 and TRBJ2-1): AAGVIQSPRHLIKEKRETATLKCYPIPRHDTVYWYQQGPGQDPQFLISFYEKMQSDKGSIPDRFSAQQFSDYHSELNMSSLELGDSALYFCASRGASRYNEQFFGPGTRLTVL.

This clone was counted between two and nine times. The V and J genes are TRBV27 and TRBJ2-7; 9 bases agree with TRBD2. Germline V gives CDR1 MNHEY, CDR2 SMNVEV (reference sequence). The length of the CDR3 is 15 residues. Trimming took 2 bases from V and 3 from J; bases not matched to a gene: 5. The CDR3 bases are TGTGCCAGCAGTTTAAAACTAGCGGGCTACTACGAGCAGTACTTC. Its translation: CASSLKLAGYYEQYF.

The rearrangement links TRBV14 to TRBJ1-6; 7 positions agree with TRBD1. CDR3 length equals 13 residues. Per the germline V gene, CDR1 is SGHDN and CDR2 is FVKESK. With V trimmed by 3 bases and J by 16 bases, 9 bases remained unmatched. CDR3 amino acids: CASSQNRDSHLHF. In DNA, the CDR3 is TGTGCCAGCAGCCAGAACAGGGACAGCCATCTCCACTTT.

V is TRBV27 and J is TRBJ2-7, with 9 bases aligning to TRBD1. Looked up from germline, CDR1 is MNHEY and CDR2 is SMNVEV (reference sequence). V lost 6 bases, J lost 6 bases, and 9 bases stayed unmatched. This CDR3 is built from 14 residues. The CDR3 bases are TGTGCCAGCAGAGTACAGGGGGCGTTTAGCGAGCAGTACTTC. This gives the protein CASRVQGAFSEQYF.

The rearrangement uses TRBV4-2 and TRBJ2-1; 7 nucleotides line up with TRBD1. This CDR3 comprises 15 residues. Germline V gives CDR1 LGHNA, CDR2 YNFKEQ. V trimming: 1 base; J trimming: 4 bases; junction bases outside the gene matches: 4. The CDR3 protein is CASSQGRDRYNEQFF. In DNA, the CDR3 is TGTGCCAGCAGCCAAGGTCGGGACAGATACAATGAGCAGTTCTTC.

The chain combines TRBV19 with TRBJ1-1, with 11 bases lining up with TRBD1. V dropped 5 bases and J dropped 4; count of bases not matched to a gene: 3. The CDR3 runs to 14 residues. Germline assignment: CDR1 LNHDA and CDR2 SQIVND (reference sequence). The CDR3 nucleotides are TGTGCCAGTAGTGTGGACAGGGGGCTCACTGAAGCTTTCTTT. Translated: CASSVDRGLTEAFF.

This chain joins TRBV9 and TRBJ1-1; D is ambiguous. CDR1 is SGDLS, CDR2 YYNGEE, per germline. CDR3 length: 15 residues. V was pared by 4 bases and J by 1 base, with 14 bases between. CDR3 loop: CASSSTTRGNTEAFF. The DNA for the CDR3 is TGTGCCAGCAGCTCGACGACTCGGGGGAACACTGAAGCTTTCTTT.

V gene TRBV15 combines with J gene TRBJ2-2; 11 bases line up with TRBD1. CDR3 length equals 17 residues. CDR1 LNHNV and CDR2 YYDKDF come from the germline V gene (reference sequence). V dropped 4 bases and J dropped 5; count of bases not matched to a gene: 9. The CDR3 is CATSKFLGTGGTGELFF. The CDR3 coding sequence is TGTGCCACCAGCAAATTTTTAGGGACAGGGGGTACCGGGGAGCTGTTTTTT.

The V and J genes are TRBV27 and TRBJ2-5, with D possibly matching TRBD1 (5 bases). Germline CDR1 reads MNHEY; CDR2 reads SMNVEV (reference sequence). V dropped 4 bases and J dropped 7 bases, with 13 bases sitting between them. The CDR3 spans 13 residues. This chain's CDR3 is CASSSTLQGTQYF. CDR3 bases: TGTGCCAGCAGTTCTACTCTTCAGGGGACCCAGTACTTC.